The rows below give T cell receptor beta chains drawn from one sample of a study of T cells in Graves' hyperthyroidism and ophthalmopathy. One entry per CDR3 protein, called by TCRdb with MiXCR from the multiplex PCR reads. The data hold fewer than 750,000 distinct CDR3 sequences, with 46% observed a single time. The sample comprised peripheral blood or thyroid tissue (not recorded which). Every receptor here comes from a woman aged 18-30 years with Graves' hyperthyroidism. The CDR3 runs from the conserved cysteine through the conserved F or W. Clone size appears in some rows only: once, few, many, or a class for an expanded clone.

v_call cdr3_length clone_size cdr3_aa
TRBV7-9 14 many CASSKGTGNEKLFF
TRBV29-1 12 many CSAKEVKTEAFF
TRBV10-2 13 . CASILASEGEQHF
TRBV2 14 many CASSDLTSLYEQYF
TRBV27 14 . CASSTRQGQEAQYF
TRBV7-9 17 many CASSLVRRWGSGTEAFF
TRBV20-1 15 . CSASTGYGGRYEQYF
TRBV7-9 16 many CASSAGTAPEDSPLHF
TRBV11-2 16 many CASSPPWRALNYGYTF
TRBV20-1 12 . CSAGGGQEGYTF
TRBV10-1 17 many CASSEFTGGQEDQPQHF
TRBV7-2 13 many CASSLSVREVVYF
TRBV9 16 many CASSAMRTSEQETQYF
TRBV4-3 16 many CASSQARGQRGYGYTF
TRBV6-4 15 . CASSPYPQRQETQYF
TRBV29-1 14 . CSVDPGQGGQPQHF
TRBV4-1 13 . CASSQVKDNEQFF
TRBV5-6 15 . CASSSDKSSYNEQFF
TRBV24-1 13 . CATSDQGYNEQFF
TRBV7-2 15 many CASSASWTGNSPLHF
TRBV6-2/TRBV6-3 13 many CASRDTGNEKLFF
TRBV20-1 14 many CSAPAGGVTYEQYF
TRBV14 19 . CASSQDRRGHLSLNTEAFF
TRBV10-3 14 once CAIKTSGRGHEQYF
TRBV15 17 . CATSRDRAGPDIQPQHF
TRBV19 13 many CASSMVGGYEQYF
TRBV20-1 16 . CSARDETGTVSEKLFF
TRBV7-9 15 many CASSTRQAQNTEAFF
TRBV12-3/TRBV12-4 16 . CASSSLSGANTGELFF
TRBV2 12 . CASSVEGEKLLF
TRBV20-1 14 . CSHRDGHSNQPQHF
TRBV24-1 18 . CATSDSTYGRGITDTQYF
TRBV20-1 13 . CSARDEGHYEQYF
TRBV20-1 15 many CSASTGGHYNSPLHF
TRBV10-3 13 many CAINWGVGTEAFF
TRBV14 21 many CASSQEAQGGLAGMNTGELFF
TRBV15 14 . CATSRGGIGREAFF
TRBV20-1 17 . CSAIGQAGPLSTDTQYF
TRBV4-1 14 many CASSQEGGFYEQYF
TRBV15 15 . CATSADARGPSGYTF
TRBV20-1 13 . CSAPGLAGAEQFF
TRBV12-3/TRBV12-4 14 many CASSLGYLEEKLFF
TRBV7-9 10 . CASSSLPAFF
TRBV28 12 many CASSFIRETQYF
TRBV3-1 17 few CASSQGPYRDRDDGYTF
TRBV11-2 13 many CASSLVRGYEQYF
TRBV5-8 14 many CASSWTATAETQYF
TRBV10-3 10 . CAIRQGRLFF
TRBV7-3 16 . CASSPAAGEKTDTQYF
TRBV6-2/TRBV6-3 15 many CASSYRRIGNTEAFF
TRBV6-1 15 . CASRPHSGSYYEQYF
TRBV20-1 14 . CSARLAAGDYGYTF
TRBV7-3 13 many CASRRTGLGEAFF
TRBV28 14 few CASSSSRFVETQYF
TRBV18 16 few CASSPMDRGGNQPQHF